This entry lists 2 T cell receptor beta chains sequenced from one sample in a study of T cell changes during pregnancy in multiple sclerosis. Libraries were prepared by immunoSEQ multiplex PCR; TCRdb keeps only in-frame clonotypes and omits some of them. The repertoire has approximately 48,000 clones, about 90% of them found once; the top ten carry 0.35% to 0.4%. The material sequenced was CD4+ T cells from peripheral blood mononuclear cells, taken after pregnancy. Every receptor here comes from a female donor with multiple sclerosis, enrolled in a pregnancy study.

The J gene is TRBJ2-3, the V gene TRBV10-2, with D hard to call. Between the trimmed V and J ends, which lost 6 bases and 3 bases, there was a span of 10 bases. Germline V gene lookup returns CDR1 WSHSY and CDR2 SAAADI. This CDR3 contains 13 residues. DNA of the CDR3: TGCGCCAGCAGGGTACCGCGGACAGATACGCAGTATTTT. It yields the protein CASRVPRTDTQYF.

This chain connects TRBV19 to TRBJ2-7; 8 bases fit TRBD1. This CDR3 has 13 residues. The germline V gene encodes CDR1 LNHDA and CDR2 SQIVND (reference sequence). V trimming: 4 bases; J trimming: 2 bases; junction bases outside the gene matches: 1. The CDR3 reads CASSTGGTYEQYF. The CDR3 DNA reads TGTGCCAGTAGTACAGGGGGCACCTACGAGCAGTACTTC. The variable domain in full, completed from reference TRBV19 and TRBJ2-7, reads DGGITQSPKYLFRKEGQNVTLSCEQNLNHDAMYWYRQDPGQGLRLIYYSQIVNDFQKGDIAEGYSVSREKKESFPLTVTSAQKNPTAFYLCASSTGGTYEQYFGPGTRLTVT.